The source of this T cell receptor (beta chain) is a study of cytomegalovirus exposure and HLA in healthy donors. Whole-study findings and limits: The authors later linked a missense DCLRE1C variant to TCR beta V- and J-gene trimming.

A remark on this clone: Its antigen remains unidentified.

With 60 Vbeta and 13 Jbeta primers, the PCR was carried out. This table comes from immunoSEQ multiplex PCR, and its TCRdb copy is limited to in-frame clones, with some not included. The sample lists 130,000 to 150,000 clones; roughly 65% were seen once. Losses at the gene ends were 6 bases for V and 3 bases for J; bases not matched to a gene: 9. CDR1 and CDR2 from the germline V gene are SGHTA and FQGTGA. This CDR3 region has 15 residues. The TCR was taken from a man in his 60s in good health and CMV-seronegative. Sequencing input: PBMCs. This sequence joins TRBV7-3 and TRBJ2-3; 7 nucleotides align to TRBD2. CDR3 region: CASRPRASGTDTQYF. CDR3 in DNA: TGTGCCAGCAGACCTCGGGCTAGCGGTACAGATACGCAGTATTTT.